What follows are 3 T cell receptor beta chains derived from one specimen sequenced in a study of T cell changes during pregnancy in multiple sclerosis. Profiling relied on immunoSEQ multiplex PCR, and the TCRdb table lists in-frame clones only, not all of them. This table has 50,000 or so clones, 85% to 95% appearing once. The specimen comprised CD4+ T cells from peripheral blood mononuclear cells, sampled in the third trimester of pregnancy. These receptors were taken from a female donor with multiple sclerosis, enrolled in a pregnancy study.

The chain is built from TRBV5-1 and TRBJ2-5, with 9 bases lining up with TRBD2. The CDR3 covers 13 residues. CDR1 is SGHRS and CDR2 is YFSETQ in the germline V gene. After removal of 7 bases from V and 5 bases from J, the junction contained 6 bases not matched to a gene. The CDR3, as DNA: TGCGCCAGCGGGATTGCGGGAGGGGAGACCCAGTACTTC. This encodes CASGIAGGETQYF.

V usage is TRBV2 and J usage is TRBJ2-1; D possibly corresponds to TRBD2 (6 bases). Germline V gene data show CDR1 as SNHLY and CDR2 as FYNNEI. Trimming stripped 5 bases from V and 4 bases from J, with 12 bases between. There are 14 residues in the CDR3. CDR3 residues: CASSRLGPYNEQFF. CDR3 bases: TGTGCCAGCAGTAGACTAGGACCTTACAATGAGCAGTTCTTC.

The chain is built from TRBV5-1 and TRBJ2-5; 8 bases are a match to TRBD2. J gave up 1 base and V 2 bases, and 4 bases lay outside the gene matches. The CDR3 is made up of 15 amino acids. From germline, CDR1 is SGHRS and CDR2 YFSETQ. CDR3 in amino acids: CASSFRGGGQETQYF. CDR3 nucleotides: TGCGCCAGCAGCTTTCGGGGGGGCGGCCAAGAGACCCAGTACTTC.